The 9 T cell receptor beta chains below all came from one sample that was sequenced in a study of T-cell memory formation after mild COVID-19. A single record per CDR3 protein comes from TCRdb applying MiXCR to the 5' RACE reads. The repertoire holds about 290,000 distinct CDR3 sequences, with about a sixth as singletons. The sample taken for sequencing was PBMCs or a T cell subset sorted from them (not recorded which). The receptors here all came from a man aged 18-30 years who had mild COVID-19 (a few samples of this study predate the infection). Cell type and time point are not known.

This chain uses TRBV18 with TRBJ1-2; no reliable D call. This CDR3 is 14 amino acids long. With 2 bases removed from V and 1 base from J, the gap between germline ends came to 8 bases. Germline assignment: CDR1 KGHSH and CDR2 LQKENI. CDR3 DNA: TGTGCCAGCTCACCAGCAGAGGATAACTATGGCTACACCTTC. Its translation is CASSPAEDNYGYTF.

The J gene is TRBJ2-1, the V gene TRBV5-1; 14 bases fit TRBD2. CDR1 and CDR2 from the germline V gene are SGHRS and YFSETQ. The CDR3 totals 17 residues. The J segment lost 9 bases and the V segment lost 0 bases, leaving 8 bases of the junction unmatched. DNA of the CDR3: TGCGCCAGCAGCTTGGGAGGGACTAGCGGGGGATCGGGTGAGCAGTTCTTC. Amino acid sequence: CASSLGGTSGGSGEQFF.

This clonotype came up many times. This chain uses TRBV29-1 with TRBJ2-3; 8 positions match TRBD2. This CDR3 is 13 amino acids long. The germline V gene encodes CDR1 SQVTM and CDR2 ANQGSEA. Germline trimming cut 7 bases from V and 1 base from J; bases unmatched to any gene: 4. The CDR3 DNA sequence: TGCAGCGCCCCGGGAGGGGGCACAGATACGCAGTATTTT. This codes for CSAPGGGTDTQYF.

This clonotype appeared a few times. The rearrangement links TRBV4-2 to TRBJ2-1, with 8 bases that match TRBD2. After removal of 0 bases from V and 4 bases from J, the junction contained 2 bases not matched to a gene. Per the germline V gene, CDR1 is LGHNA and CDR2 is YNFKEQ. The CDR3 length is 15 residues. The CDR3 here is CASSQDAGGYNEQFF. As DNA, the CDR3 is TGTGCCAGCAGCCAAGATGCGGGGGGTTACAATGAGCAGTTCTTC.

This clonotype was found a few times. The chain couples TRBV6-1 to TRBJ1-1; weak D call: TRBD1 (5 bases). Trimming took off 7 bases at V and 6 bases at J, with 15 bases between the two ends. This CDR3 spans 13 amino acids. The germline gives CDR1 MNHNS, CDR2 SASEGT. In DNA, the CDR3 is TGTGCCAGCATCAGGTCAGGGAATGCTGAAGCTTTCTTT. Translated, it gives CASIRSGNAEAFF.

This clonotype was detected a few times. The V and J genes are TRBV9 and TRBJ1-1; D perhaps matches TRBD1 (6 bases). The CDR3 spans 13 residues. V was pared by 0 bases and J by 6 bases, with 9 bases between. Germline CDR1 and CDR2: SGDLS and YYNGEE. In nucleotides, the CDR3 is TGTGCCAGCAGCGTAGACTACAGGGCTGAAGCTTTCTTT. The encoded protein is CASSVDYRAEAFF.

The sample holds a few counts of this clonotype. The chain uses TRBV12-3 or TRBV12-4 and TRBJ1-5; a possible D gene is TRBD1 (6 bases). This CDR3 is 14 amino acids long. Deletions cut 6 bases from V and 6 bases from J, with 15 bases between. The CDR3 sequence is CASSLNGGLQPQHF. In DNA form, the CDR3 reads TGTGCCAGCAGCTTGAACGGGGGGCTTCAGCCCCAGCATTTT.

This clonotype was seen many times. The rearrangement uses TRBV7-9 and TRBJ2-7, with no clear D. The CDR3 has 13 residues. Per the germline V gene, CDR1 is SEHNR and CDR2 is FQNEAQ (reference sequence). With 0 bases removed from V and 4 bases from J, the gap between germline ends came to 7 bases. CDR3 sequence: CASSLAGGYEQYV. The CDR3 nucleotides are TGTGCCAGCAGCTTAGCGGGCGGATACGAGCAGTACGTC.

The table lists this clonotype with a few counts. V is TRBV4-3 and J is TRBJ2-5; 9 bases align to TRBD2. Germline V CDR1 and CDR2: LGHNA, YSLEER. J lost 1 base, V lost 0 bases, and 3 bases had no gene match. There are 16 residues in the CDR3. The DNA of the CDR3 is TGCGCCAGCAGCCAAGATGGGACTAGCCTCCAAGAGACCCAGTACTTC. This sequence encodes CASSQDGTSLQETQYF.